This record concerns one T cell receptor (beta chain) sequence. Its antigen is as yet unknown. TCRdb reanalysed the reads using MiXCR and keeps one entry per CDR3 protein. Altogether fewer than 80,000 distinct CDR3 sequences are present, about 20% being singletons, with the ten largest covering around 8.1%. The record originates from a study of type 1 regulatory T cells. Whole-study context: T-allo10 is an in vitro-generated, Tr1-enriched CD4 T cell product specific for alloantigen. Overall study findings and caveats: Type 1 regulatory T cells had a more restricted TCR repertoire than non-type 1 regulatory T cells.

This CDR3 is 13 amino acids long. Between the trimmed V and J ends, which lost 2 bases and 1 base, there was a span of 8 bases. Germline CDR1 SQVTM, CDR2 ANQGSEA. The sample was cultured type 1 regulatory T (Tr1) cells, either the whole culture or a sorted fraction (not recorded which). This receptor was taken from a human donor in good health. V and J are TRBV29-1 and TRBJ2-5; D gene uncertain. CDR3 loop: CSVERKVQETQYF. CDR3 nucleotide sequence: TGCAGCGTTGAACGCAAGGTCCAAGAGACCCAGTACTTC.